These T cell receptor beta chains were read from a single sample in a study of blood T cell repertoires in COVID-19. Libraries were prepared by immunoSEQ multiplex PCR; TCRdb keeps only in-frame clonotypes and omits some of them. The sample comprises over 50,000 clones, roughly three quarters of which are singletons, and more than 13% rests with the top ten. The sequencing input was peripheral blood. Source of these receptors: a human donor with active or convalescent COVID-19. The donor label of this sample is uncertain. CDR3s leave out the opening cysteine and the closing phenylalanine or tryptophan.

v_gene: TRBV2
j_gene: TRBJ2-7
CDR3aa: ASSRTGGGSGEQY

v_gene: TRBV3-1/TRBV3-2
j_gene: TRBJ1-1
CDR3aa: ASSQKGTGVQAF

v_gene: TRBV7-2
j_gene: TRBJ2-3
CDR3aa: ASSHGGQRITDTQY

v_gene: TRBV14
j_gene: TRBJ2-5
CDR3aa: ASSQGGWAGVQETQY

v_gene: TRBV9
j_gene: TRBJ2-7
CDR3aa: ASSPLGAGDGEQY

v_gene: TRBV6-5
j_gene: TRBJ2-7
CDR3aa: ASRRQTGEGYEQY

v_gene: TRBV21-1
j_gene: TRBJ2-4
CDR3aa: ASSKVPAGDFIAKNIQY

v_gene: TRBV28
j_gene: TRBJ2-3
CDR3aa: ASSTSGRGEDTQY

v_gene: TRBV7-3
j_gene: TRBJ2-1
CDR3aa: ASSWGQGEYNEQF

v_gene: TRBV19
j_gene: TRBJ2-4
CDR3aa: ASSTSGTGKNIQY

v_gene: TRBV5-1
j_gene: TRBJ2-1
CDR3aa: ASSLGAISYNEQF

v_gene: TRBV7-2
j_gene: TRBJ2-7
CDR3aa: ASSSRRGYEQY

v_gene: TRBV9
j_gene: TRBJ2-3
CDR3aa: ASSVALSTDTQY

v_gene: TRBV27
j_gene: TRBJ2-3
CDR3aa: ASSTWGLAEGTDTQY

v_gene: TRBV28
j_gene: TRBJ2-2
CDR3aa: ASSAAIRGTGELF

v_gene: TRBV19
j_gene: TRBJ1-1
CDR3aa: ASSLPGTGGTEAF

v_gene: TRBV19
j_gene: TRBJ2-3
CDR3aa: ASSIPLADTDTQY

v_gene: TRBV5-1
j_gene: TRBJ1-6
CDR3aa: ASSLSGTGRSPLH

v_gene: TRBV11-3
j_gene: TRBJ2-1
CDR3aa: ASSLNRAGRPNEQF

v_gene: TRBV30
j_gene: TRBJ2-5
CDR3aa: AWSVYIRGPAGTQY

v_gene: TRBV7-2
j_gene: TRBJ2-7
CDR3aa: ASSYAGYEQY

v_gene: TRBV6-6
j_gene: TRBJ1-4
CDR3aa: ASTIGQGATNEKLF

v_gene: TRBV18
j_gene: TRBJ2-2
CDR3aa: ASSPQGAGELF

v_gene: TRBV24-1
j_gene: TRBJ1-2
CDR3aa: ATSDYEQGEHGYT

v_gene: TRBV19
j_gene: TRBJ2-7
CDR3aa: ASSPRTSPEQY